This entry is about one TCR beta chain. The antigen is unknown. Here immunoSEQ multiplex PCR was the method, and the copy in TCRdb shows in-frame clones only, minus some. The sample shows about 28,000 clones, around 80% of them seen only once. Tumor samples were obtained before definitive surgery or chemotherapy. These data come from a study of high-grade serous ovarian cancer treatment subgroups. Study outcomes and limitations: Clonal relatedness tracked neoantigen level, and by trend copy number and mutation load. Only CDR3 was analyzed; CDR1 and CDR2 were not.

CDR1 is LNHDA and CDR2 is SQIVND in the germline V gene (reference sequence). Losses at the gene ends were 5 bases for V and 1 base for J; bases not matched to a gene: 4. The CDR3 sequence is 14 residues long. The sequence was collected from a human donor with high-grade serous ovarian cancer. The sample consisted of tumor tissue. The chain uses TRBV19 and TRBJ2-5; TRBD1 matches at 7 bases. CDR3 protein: CASSEGQAQETQYF. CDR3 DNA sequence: TGTGCCAGTAGTGAAGGACAGGCCCAAGAGACCCAGTACTTC. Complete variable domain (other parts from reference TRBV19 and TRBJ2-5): DGGITQSPKYLFRKEGQNVTLSCEQNLNHDAMYWYRQDPGQGLRLIYYSQIVNDFQKGDIAEGYSVSREKKESFPLTVTSAQKNPTAFYLCASSEGQAQETQYFGPGTRLLVL.